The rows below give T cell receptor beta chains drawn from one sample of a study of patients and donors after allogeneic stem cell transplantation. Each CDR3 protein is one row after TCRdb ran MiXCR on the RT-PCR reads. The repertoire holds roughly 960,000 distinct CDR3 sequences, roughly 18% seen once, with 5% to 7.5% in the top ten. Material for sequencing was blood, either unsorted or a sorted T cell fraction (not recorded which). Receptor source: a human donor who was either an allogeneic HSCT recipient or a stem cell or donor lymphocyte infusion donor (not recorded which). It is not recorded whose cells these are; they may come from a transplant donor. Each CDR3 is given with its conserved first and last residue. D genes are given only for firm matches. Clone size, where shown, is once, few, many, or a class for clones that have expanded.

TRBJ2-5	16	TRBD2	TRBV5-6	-	TGTGCCAGCAGCGGGACTACTAAGTTCACTCAAGAGACCCAGTACTTC	CASSGTTKFTQETQYF
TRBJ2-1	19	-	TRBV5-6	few	TGTGCCAGCAATTCCGGGACAGCCACCCTCGGGAGCTCCTACAATGAGCAGTTCTTC	CASNSGTATLGSSYNEQFF
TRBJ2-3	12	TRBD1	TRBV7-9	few	TGTGCCAGCAGATCAGGGGGAGATACGCAGTATTTT	CASRSGGDTQYF
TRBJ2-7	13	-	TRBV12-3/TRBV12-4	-	TGTGCCAGCAGTTTACGGGGTACCAGCGAGCAGTACTTC	CASSLRGTSEQYF
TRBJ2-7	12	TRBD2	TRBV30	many	TGTGCCTGGAGTCTAGCGGGGTACGAGCAGTACTTC	CAWSLAGYEQYF
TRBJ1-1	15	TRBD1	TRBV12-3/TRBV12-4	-	TGTGCCAGCAGGGTAGCTGGGACAGGGGGCACTGAAGCTTTCTTT	CASRVAGTGGTEAFF
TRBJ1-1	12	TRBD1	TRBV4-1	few	TGCGCCAGCAGTCTTGAAGCCGGACAGGCCTGCTTT	CASSLEAGQACF
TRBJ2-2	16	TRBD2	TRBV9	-	TGTGCCAGCAGCGCTAAGCGGGGATCGAACACCGGGGAGCTGTTTTTT	CASSAKRGSNTGELFF
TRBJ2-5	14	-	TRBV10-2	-	TGCGCCAGCAGTGAGTTCGGGGACCAAGAGACCCAGTACTTC	CASSEFGDQETQYF
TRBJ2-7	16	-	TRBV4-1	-	TGCGCCAGCAGCCAAGAGGCGGAGAGATACCCCTACGAGCAGTACTTC	CASSQEAERYPYEQYF
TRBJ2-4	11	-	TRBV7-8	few	TGTGCCAGCGCCAGGGGCGGGTTCACGTACTTC	CASARGGFTYF
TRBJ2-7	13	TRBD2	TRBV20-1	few	TGCAGTGCTGTTAGCGGGGGATATTACGAGCAGTACTTC	CSAVSGGYYEQYF
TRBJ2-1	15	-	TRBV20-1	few	TGCAGTGCTACCAAGGGGGGGAGGCCCCACAATGAGCAGTTCTTC	CSATKGGRPHNEQFF
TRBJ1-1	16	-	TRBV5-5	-	TGTGCCAGCAGCTTGGTTGGAGTCGATGTGGGTGGTGAAGCTTTCTTT	CASSLVGVDVGGEAFF
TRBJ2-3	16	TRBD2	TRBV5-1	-	TGCGCCAGCAGCACATATAGCGGGGGGGGCACAGATACGCAGTATTTT	CASSTYSGGGTDTQYF
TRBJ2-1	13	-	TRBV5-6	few	TGTGCCAGCAGCTCGTGGTCCTACAATGAGCAGTTCTTC	CASSSWSYNEQFF
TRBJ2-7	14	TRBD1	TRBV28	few	TGTGCCAGCAGGGACGGACAGGGGTCATACGAGCAGTACTTC	CASRDGQGSYEQYF
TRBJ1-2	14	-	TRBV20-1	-	TGCAGTGCTAGCCCCCAAACTATGAACTATGGCTACACCTTC	CSASPQTMNYGYTF
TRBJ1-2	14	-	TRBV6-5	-	TGTGCCAGCAGTTACTTGGGTGACCAAAGGGGCTACACCTTC	CASSYLGDQRGYTF
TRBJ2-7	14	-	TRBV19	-	TGTGCCAGTAGTACCCTCCCGCGGTCCTACGAGCAGTACTTC	CASSTLPRSYEQYF
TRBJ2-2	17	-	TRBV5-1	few	TGCGCCAGCAGCTCCGGTTACGGGCGGACGAACACCGGGGAGCTGTTTTTT	CASSSGYGRTNTGELFF
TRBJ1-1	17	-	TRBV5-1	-	TGCGCCAGCTCGGTGTTCGGGACAAAACTTTCAAACACTGAAGCTTTCTTT	CASSVFGTKLSNTEAFF
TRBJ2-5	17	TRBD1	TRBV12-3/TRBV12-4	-	TGTGCCAGCAGTCGCCTGACAGGGACGACGGGGAGAGAGACCCAGTACTTC	CASSRLTGTTGRETQYF
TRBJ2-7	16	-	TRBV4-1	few	TGCGCCAGCAGCCATCTAAGGGATTCCAAACCCTACGAGCAGTACTTC	CASSHLRDSKPYEQYF